The present T cell receptor (beta chain) was sequenced within a study of shared clonotypes between healthy human individuals. Method: immunoSEQ multiplex PCR; TCRdb's copy keeps in-frame clones and lacks some. This sample has 300,000 to 350,000 clones, with around 79% found just once. The germline CDR1 and CDR2 sequences are LGHNA and YSLEER. The junction had 6 bases not matched to a gene; V was cut back by 1 base and J by 7 bases. The CDR3 covers 15 residues. Donors were healthy HIV-negative adults without recent acute infections or vaccinations. CD45RA-negative memory and CD45RA+ naive subsets were split from the CD4+ cells. Note on this clone: Its specificity is not known.

General study findings and limits: Sample collection involved blood only; tissue repertoires are likely different. Represented genetic and exposure-history diversity was restricted by having few donors.

The receptor was isolated from a man younger than 45 in good health. The sample was memory CD4+ T cells sorted from blood. Subset given: CD45RA-negative fraction. The chain is built from TRBV4-3 and TRBJ2-2; 7 bases are a match to TRBD1. The CDR3 region has the DNA TGCGCCAGCAGCCAAGGCGACAGGGAGATCGGGGAGCTGTTTTTT. Amino acid sequence: CASSQGDREIGELFF.